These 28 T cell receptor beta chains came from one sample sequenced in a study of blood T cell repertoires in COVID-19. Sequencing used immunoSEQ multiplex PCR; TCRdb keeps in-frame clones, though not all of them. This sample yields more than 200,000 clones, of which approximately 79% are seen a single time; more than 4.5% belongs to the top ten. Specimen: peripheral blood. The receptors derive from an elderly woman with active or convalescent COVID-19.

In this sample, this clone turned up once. The CDR3 bases are TGTGCCAGCAGCTTGGGACAGGGTATTTCGGGTCAGCCCCAGCATTTT. Translating gives CASSLGQGISGQPQHF. This sequence joins TRBV7-9 and TRBJ1-5; 9 bases are shared with TRBD1. V lost 3 bases and J lost 6; bases outside the gene matches: 9. Germline lookup yields CDR1 SEHNR and CDR2 FQNEAQ (reference sequence). There are 16 residues in the CDR3. The variable domain in full, completed from reference TRBV7-9 and TRBJ1-5, reads DTGVSQNPRHKITKRGQNVTFRCDPISEHNRLYWYRQTLGQGPEFLTYFQNEAQLEKSRLLSDRFSAERPKGSFSTLEIQRTEQGDSAMYLCASSLGQGISGQPQHFGDGTRLSIL.

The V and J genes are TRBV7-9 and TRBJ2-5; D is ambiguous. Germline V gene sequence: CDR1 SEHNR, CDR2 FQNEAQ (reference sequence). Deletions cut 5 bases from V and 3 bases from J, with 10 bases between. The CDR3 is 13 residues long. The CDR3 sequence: CASSTRREETQYF. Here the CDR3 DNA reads TGTGCCAGCAGCACGCGACGGGAAGAGACCCAGTACTTC.

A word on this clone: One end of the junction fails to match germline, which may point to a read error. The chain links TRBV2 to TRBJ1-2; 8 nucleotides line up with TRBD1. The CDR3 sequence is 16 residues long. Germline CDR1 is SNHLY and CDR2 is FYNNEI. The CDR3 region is CASSKAPGQDNYGYTF. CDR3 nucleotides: TGTGCCAGCAGTAAAGCCCCGGGACAGGATAACTATGGCTACACCTTC.

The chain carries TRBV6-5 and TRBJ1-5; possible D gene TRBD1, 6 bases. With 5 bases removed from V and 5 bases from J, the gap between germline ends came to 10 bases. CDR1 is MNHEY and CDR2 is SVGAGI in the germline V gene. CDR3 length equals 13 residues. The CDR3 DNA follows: TGTGCCAGCAGTACAGGGTATTATCAGCCCCAGCATTTT. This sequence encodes CASSTGYYQPQHF.

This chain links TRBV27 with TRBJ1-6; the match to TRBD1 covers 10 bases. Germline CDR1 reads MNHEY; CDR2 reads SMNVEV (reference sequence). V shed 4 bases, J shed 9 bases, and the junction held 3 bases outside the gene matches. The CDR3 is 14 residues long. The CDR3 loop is CASSSGTGVSPLHF. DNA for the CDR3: TGTGCCAGCAGTTCCGGGACAGGGGTTTCACCCCTCCACTTT.

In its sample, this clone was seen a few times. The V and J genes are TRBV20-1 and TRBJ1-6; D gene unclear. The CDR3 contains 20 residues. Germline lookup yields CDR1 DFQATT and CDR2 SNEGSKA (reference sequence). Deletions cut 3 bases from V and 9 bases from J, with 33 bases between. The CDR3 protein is CSASRRAVRETWGSISPLHF. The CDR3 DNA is TGCAGTGCTAGTAGGAGGGCAGTTCGCGAGACGTGGGGTTCAATTTCACCCCTCCACTTT.

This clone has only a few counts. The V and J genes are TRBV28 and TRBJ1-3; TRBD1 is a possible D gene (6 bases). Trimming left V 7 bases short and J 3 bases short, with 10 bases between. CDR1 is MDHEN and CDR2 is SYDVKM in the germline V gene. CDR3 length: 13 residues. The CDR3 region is CASNPGDGNTIYF. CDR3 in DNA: TGTGCCAGCAACCCAGGGGATGGAAACACCATATATTTT.

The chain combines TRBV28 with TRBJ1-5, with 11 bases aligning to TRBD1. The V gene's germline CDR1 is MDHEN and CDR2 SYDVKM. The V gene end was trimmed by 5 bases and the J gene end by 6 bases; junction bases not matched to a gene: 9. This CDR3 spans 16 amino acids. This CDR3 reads CASSPPGQGGGQPQHF. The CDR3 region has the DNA TGTGCCAGCAGTCCACCGGGACAGGGGGGCGGTCAGCCCCAGCATTTT.

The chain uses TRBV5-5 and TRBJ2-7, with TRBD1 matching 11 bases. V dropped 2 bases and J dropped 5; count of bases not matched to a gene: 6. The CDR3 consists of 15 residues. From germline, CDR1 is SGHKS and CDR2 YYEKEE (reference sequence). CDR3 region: CASSFRTGGKDEQYF. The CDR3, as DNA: TGTGCCAGCAGCTTCAGGACAGGGGGCAAGGACGAGCAGTACTTC.

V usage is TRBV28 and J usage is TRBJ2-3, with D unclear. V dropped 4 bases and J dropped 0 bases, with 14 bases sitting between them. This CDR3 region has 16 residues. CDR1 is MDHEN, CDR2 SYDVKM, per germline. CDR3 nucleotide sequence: TGTGCCAGCAGTTACCTAAGGCGCGGAAGCACAGATACGCAGTATTTT. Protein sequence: CASSYLRRGSTDTQYF.

In DNA form, the CDR3 reads TGTGCCAGCTCACCGATACCCGGACTAGCGGGAGGGAATAGCTCCTACGAGCAGTACTTC. It encodes CASSPIPGLAGGNSSYEQYF. This rearrangement joins TRBV18 to TRBJ2-7; TRBD2 matches at 15 bases. The CDR3 contains 20 residues. Germline V gene data show CDR1 as KGHSH and CDR2 as LQKENI. The V segment lost 3 bases and the J segment 0 bases; nucleotides outside the gene matches: 12.

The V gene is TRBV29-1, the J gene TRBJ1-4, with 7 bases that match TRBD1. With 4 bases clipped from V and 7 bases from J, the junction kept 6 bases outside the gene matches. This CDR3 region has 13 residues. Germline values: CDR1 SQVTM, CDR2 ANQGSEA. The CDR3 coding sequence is TGCAGCGTTGGGCCAGGGGGATCTGAAAAACTGTTTTTT. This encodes CSVGPGGSEKLFF.

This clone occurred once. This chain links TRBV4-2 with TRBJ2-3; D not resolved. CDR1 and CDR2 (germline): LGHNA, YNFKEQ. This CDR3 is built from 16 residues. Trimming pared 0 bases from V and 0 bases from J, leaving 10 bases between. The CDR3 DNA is TGTGCCAGCAGCCAAGATCTGGCACGAAGCACAGATACGCAGTATTTT. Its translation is CASSQDLARSTDTQYF.

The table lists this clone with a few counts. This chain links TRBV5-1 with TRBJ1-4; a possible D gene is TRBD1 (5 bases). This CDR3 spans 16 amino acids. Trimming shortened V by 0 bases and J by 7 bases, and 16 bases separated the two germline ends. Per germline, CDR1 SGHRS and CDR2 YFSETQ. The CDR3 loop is CASSLGTSSGGEKLFF. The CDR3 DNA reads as TGCGCCAGCAGCTTGGGGACGTCGTCGGGGGGTGAAAAACTGTTTTTT.

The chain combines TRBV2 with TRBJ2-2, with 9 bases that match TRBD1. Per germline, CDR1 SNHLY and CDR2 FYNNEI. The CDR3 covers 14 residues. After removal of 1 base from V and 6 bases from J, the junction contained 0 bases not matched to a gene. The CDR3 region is CASSEGQGAGELFF. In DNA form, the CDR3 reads TGTGCCAGCAGTGAAGGACAGGGGGCCGGGGAGCTGTTTTTT.

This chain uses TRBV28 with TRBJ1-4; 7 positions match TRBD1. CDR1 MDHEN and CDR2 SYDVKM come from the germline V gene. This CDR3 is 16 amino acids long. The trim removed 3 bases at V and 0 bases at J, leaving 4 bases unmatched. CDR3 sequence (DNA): TGTGCCAGCAGTTTGCCAGGGGGATCAACTAATGAAAAACTGTTTTTT. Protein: CASSLPGGSTNEKLFF.

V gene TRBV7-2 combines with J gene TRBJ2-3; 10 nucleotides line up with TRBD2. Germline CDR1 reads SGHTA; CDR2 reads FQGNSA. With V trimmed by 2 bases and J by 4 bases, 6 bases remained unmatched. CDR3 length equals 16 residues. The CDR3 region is CASSLWFSGGSDTQYF. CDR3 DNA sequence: TGTGCCAGCAGCTTATGGTTTAGCGGGGGGTCAGATACGCAGTATTTT.

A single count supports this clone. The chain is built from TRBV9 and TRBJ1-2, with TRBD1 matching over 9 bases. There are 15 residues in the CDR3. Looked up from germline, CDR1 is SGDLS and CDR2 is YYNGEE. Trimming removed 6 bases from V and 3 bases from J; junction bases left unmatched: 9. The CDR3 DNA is TGTGCCAGCACCCGAACAGGGGGCCTTGACTATGGCTACACCTTC. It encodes CASTRTGGLDYGYTF.

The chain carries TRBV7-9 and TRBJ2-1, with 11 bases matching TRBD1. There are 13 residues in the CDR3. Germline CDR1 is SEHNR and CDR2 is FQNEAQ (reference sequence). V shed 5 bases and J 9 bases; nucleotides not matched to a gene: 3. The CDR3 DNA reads TGTGCCAGCAGCCGGACAGGGGGCGGTGAGCAGTTCTTC. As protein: CASSRTGGGEQFF.

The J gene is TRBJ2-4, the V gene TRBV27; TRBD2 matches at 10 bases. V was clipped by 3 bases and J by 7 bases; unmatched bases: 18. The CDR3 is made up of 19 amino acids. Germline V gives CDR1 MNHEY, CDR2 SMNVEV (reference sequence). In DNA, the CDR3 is TGTGCCAGCAGTTTTGGCGGCAGGGATAATAGCGGGAGGTACAACATTCAGTACTTC. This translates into CASSFGGRDNSGRYNIQYF.

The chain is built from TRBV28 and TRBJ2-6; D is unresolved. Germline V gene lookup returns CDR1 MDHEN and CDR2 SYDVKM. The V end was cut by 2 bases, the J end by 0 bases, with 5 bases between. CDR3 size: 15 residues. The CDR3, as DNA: TGTGCCAGCAGTTTAGACTTCTCTGGGGCCAACGTCCTGACTTTC. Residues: CASSLDFSGANVLTF.

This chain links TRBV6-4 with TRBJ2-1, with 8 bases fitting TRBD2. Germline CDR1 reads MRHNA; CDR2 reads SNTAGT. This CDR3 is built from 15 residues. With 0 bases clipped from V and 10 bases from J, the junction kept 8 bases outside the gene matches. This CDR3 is CASSDSGLGISEQFF. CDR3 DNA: TGTGCCAGCAGTGACTCGGGACTAGGTATTAGCGAGCAGTTCTTC.

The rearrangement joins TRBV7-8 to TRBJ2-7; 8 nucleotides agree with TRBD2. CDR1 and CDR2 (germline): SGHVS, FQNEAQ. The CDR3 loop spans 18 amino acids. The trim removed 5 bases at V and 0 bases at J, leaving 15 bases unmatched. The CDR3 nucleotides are TGTGCCAGCAGCCCCGTTTGGGCGGGAGGAGTTTACTCCTACGAGCAGTACTTC. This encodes CASSPVWAGGVYSYEQYF.

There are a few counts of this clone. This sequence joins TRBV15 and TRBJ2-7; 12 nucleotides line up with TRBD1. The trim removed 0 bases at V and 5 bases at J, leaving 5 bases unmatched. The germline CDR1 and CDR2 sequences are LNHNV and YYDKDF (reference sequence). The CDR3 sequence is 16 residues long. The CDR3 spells CATSRDLGTGGNEQYF. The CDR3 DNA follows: TGTGCCACCAGCAGAGATCTGGGGACAGGGGGCAACGAGCAGTACTTC.

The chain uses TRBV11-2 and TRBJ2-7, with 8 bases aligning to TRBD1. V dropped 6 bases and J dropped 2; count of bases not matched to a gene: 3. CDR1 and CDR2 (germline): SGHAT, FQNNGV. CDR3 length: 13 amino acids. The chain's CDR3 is CASSWGQAYEQYF. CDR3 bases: TGTGCCAGCAGTTGGGGACAGGCCTACGAGCAGTACTTC.

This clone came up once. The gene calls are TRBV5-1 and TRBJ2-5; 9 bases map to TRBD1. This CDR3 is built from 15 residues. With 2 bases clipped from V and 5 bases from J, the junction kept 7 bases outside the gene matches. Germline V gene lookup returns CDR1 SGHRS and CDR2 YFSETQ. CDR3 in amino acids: CASSLQGAYRETQYF. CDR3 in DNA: TGCGCCAGCAGCTTACAGGGGGCCTACCGGGAGACCCAGTACTTC.

Here the CDR3 reads CASSWTSGRTSYEQYF. CDR3 DNA sequence: TGTGCCAGCAGTTGGACTAGCGGGAGGACCTCCTACGAGCAGTACTTC. The gene calls are TRBV28 and TRBJ2-7; 14 bases fit TRBD2. The CDR3 has 16 residues. The germline gives CDR1 MDHEN, CDR2 SYDVKM. V trimming: 4 bases; J trimming: 0 bases; junction bases outside the gene matches: 2.

CDR3 sequence reads: CATSESGGPNMNTQYF. DNA of the CDR3: TGTGCCACCAGTGAGTCGGGAGGGCCGAATATGAATACGCAGTATTTT. V gene TRBV24-1 combines with J gene TRBJ2-3; TRBD2 matches 8 bases. CDR3 length: 16 residues. Losses at the gene ends were 4 bases for V and 7 bases for J; bases not matched to a gene: 12. The germline V gene has CDR1 KGHDR and CDR2 SFDVKD.